The rows below give T cell receptor beta chains drawn from one sample of a study of T cells in Graves' hyperthyroidism and ophthalmopathy. MiXCR, run by TCRdb on the multiplex PCR reads, gives a single entry per CDR3 protein. The repertoire consists of about half a million distinct CDR3 sequences, with roughly a sixth occurring once and the leading ten covering around 28%. The sample was blood. The receptors stem from a woman aged 30 to 39 with Graves' ophthalmopathy. CDR3s include the opening cysteine and the closing phenylalanine or tryptophan. Each record gives: V gene, J gene, clone size, D gene, CDR3 protein, CDR3 DNA. The D gene is left open where the match is weak. Clone sizes are given selectively: once, few, many, or a class where the clone is expanded.

TRBV12-3/TRBV12-4,TRBJ2-2,many,TRBD2,CASSFDPGGDTGELFF,TGTGCCAGCAGTTTTGACCCGGGGGGTGACACCGGGGAGCTGTTTTTT
TRBV7-8,TRBJ1-1,NA,NA,CASSGVRWAEAFF,TGTGCCAGCAGCGGCGTACGTTGGGCTGAAGCTTTCTTT
TRBV12-3/TRBV12-4,TRBJ1-2,many,NA,CASGGPSNGYTF,TGTGCCAGCGGAGGGCCCTCCAATGGCTACACCTTC
TRBV20-1,TRBJ1-1,many,NA,CSSAARINTEAFF,TGCAGTTCAGCGGCGAGGATTAACACTGAAGCTTTCTTT
TRBV30,TRBJ1-2,NA,NA,CAWRGIGGYGYTF,TGTGCCTGGAGGGGGATAGGCGGCTATGGCTACACCTTC
TRBV6-2/TRBV6-3,TRBJ2-1,NA,TRBD1,CASSYTGAPFNEQFF,TGTGCCAGCAGTTACACAGGGGCGCCTTTCAATGAGCAGTTCTTC
TRBV28,TRBJ2-7,many,TRBD2,CASSILAGEDNEQYF,TGTGCCAGCAGCATCCTAGCGGGAGAGGATAACGAGCAGTACTTC
TRBV3-1,TRBJ1-5,few,NA,CASSLRRGGTHQPQHF,TGTGCCAGCAGCTTAAGAAGGGGGGGCACCCATCAGCCCCAGCATTTT
TRBV7-8,TRBJ1-6,many,NA,CASSLGASSYNSPLHF,TGTGCCAGCAGCTTAGGGGCGAGCTCCTATAATTCACCCCTCCACTTT
TRBV28,TRBJ2-1,many,NA,CASSLDTYSYNEQFF,TGTGCCAGCAGCCTCGACACCTACTCCTACAATGAGCAGTTCTTC
TRBV27,TRBJ2-1,NA,NA,CASSPIDRNEQFF,TGTGCCAGCAGTCCTATCGACAGAAATGAGCAGTTCTTC
TRBV20-1,TRBJ1-2,many,TRBD1,CSASRQGARVYTF,TGCAGTGCTAGCCGACAGGGGGCAAGGGTCTACACCTTC
TRBV30,TRBJ2-7,NA,TRBD2,CAWSPPGLARTYEQYF,TGTGCCTGGAGCCCACCGGGACTAGCGAGGACCTACGAGCAGTACTTC
TRBV6-2/TRBV6-3,TRBJ1-1,few,NA,CASSYSTMGVTEAFF,TGTGCCAGCAGTTACTCGACAATGGGGGTCACTGAAGCTTTCTTT
TRBV20-1,TRBJ1-1,many,NA,CSAPPGHRDPNTEAFF,TGCAGTGCTCCCCCGGGCCACCGGGACCCGAACACTGAAGCTTTCTTT
TRBV20-1,TRBJ2-4,many,NA,CSVGQGRDIQYF,TGCAGTGTCGGGCAGGGTAGGGACATTCAGTACTTC
TRBV12-5,TRBJ2-5,NA,NA,CASGQAAPIGASQETQYF,TGTGCTAGTGGTCAAGCTGCCCCGATCGGGGCGTCCCAGGAGACCCAGTACTTC
TRBV19,TRBJ1-5,NA,NA,CASSDISSNQPQHF,TGTGCCAGTAGTGACATTAGTAGCAATCAGCCCCAGCATTTT
TRBV12-3/TRBV12-4,TRBJ2-1,many,NA,CASSFHGPNEQFF,TGTGCCAGCAGTTTCCACGGACCCAATGAGCAGTTCTTC
TRBV18,TRBJ2-3,many,TRBD2,CASSPTGTSQDTQYF,TGTGCCAGCTCACCTACCGGGACTAGTCAGGATACGCAGTATTTT
TRBV28,TRBJ1-4,few,NA,CASLRGKLFF,TGTGCCAGCCTCAGGGGAAAACTGTTTTTT
TRBV5-6,TRBJ2-5,few,TRBD2,CASSSRFWTSGRRRETQYF,TGTGCCAGCAGCTCCAGATTTTGGACTAGCGGGAGACGTCGGGAGACCCAGTACTTC
TRBV15,TRBJ2-2,NA,TRBD2,CATSRGLAGADGELFF,TGTGCCACCAGCAGAGGACTAGCGGGAGCGGACGGGGAGCTGTTTTTT
TRBV6-1,TRBJ2-2,NA,NA,CASTGDLNTGELFF,TGTGCCAGCACCGGGGACCTTAACACCGGGGAGCTGTTTTTT
TRBV28,TRBJ2-7,many,NA,CASSLSSRGFEQYF,TGTGCCAGCAGTTTATCTTCGCGAGGCTTCGAGCAGTACTTC
TRBV12-3/TRBV12-4,TRBJ1-4,many,NA,CASMATNEKLFF,TGTGCCAGCATGGCAACTAATGAAAAACTGTTTTTT
TRBV7-8,TRBJ2-4,many,NA,CASSLGSKNIQYF,TGTGCCAGCAGCTTGGGTTCCAAAAACATTCAGTACTTC
TRBV15,TRBJ2-3,few,NA,CATSRVTPSTTQYF,TGTGCCACCAGCAGAGTCACACCCTCTACGACGCAGTATTTT
TRBV4-1,TRBJ2-7,NA,TRBD1,CASSQASGQPTPYEQYF,TGCGCCAGCAGCCAAGCTTCGGGACAGCCCACTCCCTACGAGCAGTACTTC